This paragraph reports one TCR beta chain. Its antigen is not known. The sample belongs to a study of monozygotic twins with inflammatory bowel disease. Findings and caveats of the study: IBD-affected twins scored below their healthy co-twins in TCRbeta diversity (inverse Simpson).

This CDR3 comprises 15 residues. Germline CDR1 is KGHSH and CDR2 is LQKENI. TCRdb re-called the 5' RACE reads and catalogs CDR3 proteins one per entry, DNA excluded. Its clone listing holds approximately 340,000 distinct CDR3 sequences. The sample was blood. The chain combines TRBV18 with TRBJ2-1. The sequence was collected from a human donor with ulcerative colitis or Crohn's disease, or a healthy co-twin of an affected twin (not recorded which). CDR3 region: CASSPLGSSYNEQFF. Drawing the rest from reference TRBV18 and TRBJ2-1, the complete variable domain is NAGVMQNPRHLVRRRGQEARLRCSPMKGHSHVYWYRQLPEEGLKFMVYLQKENIIDESGMPKERFSAEFPKEGPSILRIQQVVRGDSAAYFCASSPLGSSYNEQFFGPGTRLTVL.